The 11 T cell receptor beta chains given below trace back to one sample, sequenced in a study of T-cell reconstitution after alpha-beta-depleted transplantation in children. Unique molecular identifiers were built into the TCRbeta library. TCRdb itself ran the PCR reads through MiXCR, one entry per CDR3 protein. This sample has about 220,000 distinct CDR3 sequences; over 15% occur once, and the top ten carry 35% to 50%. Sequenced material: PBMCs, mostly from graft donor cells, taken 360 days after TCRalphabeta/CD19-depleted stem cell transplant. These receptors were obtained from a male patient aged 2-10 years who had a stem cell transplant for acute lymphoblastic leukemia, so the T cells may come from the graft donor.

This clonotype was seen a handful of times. The CDR3 region is CASSLAPASYEQYF. CDR3 bases: TGTGCCAGCAGCTTAGCTCCAGCCTCCTACGAGCAGTACTTC. The chain links TRBV7-2 to TRBJ2-7; no clear D. The CDR3 sequence is 14 residues long. The germline V gene encodes CDR1 SGHTA and CDR2 FQGNSA. Trimming stripped 0 bases from V and 0 bases from J, with 6 bases between. Looking up the rest from reference TRBV7-2 and TRBJ2-7 gives the full variable domain: GAGVSQSPSNKVTEKGKDVELRCDPISGHTALYWYRQSLGQGLEFLIYFQGNSAPDKSGLPSDRFSAERTGGSVSTLTIQRTQQEDSAVYLCASSLAPASYEQYFGPGTRLTVT.

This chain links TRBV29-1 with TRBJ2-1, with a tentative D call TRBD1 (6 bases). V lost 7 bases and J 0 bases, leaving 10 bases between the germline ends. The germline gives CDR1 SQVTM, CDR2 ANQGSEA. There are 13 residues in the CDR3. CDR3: CSAGQSSYNEQFF. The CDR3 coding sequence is TGCAGCGCCGGACAGAGCTCCTACAATGAGCAGTTCTTC.

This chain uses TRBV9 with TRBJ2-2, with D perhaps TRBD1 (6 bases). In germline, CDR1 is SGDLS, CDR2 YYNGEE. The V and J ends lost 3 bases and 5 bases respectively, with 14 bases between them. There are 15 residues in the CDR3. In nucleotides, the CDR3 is TGTGCCAGCAGCGCCTCAGGGGTGGGGACCGGGGAGCTGTTTTTT. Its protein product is CASSASGVGTGELFF.

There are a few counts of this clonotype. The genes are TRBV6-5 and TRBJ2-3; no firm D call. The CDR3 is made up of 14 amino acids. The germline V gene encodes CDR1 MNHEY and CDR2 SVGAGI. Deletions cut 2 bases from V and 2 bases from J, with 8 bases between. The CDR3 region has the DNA TGTGCCAGCAGTTACCTGGCCGACACAGATACGCAGTATTTT. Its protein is CASSYLADTDTQYF.

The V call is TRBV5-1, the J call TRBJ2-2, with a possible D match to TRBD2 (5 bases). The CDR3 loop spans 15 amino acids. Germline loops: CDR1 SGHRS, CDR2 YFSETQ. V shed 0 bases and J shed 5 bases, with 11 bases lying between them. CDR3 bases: TGCGCCAGCAGCTTGGAGGTCGGGGTTACCGGGGAGCTGTTTTTT. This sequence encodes CASSLEVGVTGELFF.

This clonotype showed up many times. CDR3 residues: CSARLPQTSSTSYEQYF. As DNA, the CDR3 is TGCAGTGCTAGGCTCCCTCAGACTAGTTCAACCTCCTACGAGCAGTACTTC. The chain uses TRBV20-1 and TRBJ2-7; TRBD2 might be the D (6 bases). CDR3 length equals 17 residues. CDR1 and CDR2 from the germline V gene are DFQATT and SNEGSKA (reference sequence). V gave up 3 bases and J gave up 0 bases, with 21 bases separating them.

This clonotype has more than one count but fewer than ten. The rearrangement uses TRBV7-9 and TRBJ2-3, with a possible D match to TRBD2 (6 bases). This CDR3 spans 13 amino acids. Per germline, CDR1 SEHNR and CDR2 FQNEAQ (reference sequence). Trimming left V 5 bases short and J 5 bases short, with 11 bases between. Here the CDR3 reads CASSPGEEDTQYF. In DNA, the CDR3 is TGTGCCAGCAGCCCTGGGGAGGAAGATACGCAGTATTTT. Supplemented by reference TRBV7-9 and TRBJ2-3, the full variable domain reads DTGVSQNPRHKITKRGQNVTFRCDPISEHNRLYWYRQTLGQGPEFLTYFQNEAQLEKSRLLSDRFSAERPKGSFSTLEIQRTEQGDSAMYLCASSPGEEDTQYFGPGTRLTVL.

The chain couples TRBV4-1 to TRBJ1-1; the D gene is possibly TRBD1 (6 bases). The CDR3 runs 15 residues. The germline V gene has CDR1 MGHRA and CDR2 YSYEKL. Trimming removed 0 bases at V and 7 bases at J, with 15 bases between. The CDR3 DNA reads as TGCGCCAGCAGCCAAGAAGGGGGGCCCGTTTATGAAGCTTTCTTT. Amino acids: CASSQEGGPVYEAFF.

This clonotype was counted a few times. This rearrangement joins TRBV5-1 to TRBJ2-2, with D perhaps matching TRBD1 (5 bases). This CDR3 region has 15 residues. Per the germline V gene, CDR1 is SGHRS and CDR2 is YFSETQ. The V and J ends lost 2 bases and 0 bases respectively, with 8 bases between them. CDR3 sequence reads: CASSFRTPNTGELFF. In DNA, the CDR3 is TGCGCCAGCAGCTTCCGGACACCGAACACCGGGGAGCTGTTTTTT.

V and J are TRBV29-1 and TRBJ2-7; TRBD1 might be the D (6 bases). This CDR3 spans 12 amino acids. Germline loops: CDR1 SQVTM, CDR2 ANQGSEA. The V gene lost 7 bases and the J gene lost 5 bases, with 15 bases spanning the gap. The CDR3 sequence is CSGQADKHEQYF. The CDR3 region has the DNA TGCAGCGGACAGGCCGACAAGCACGAGCAGTACTTC.

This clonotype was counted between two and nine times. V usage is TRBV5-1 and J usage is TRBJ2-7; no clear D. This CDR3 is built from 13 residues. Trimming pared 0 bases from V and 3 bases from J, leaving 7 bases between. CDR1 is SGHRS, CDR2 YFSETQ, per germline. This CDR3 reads CASSLGAFYEQYF. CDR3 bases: TGCGCCAGCAGCTTGGGGGCCTTCTACGAGCAGTACTTC.